The rows below give T cell receptor beta chains drawn from one sample of a study of T cells in Graves' hyperthyroidism and ophthalmopathy. TCRdb reprocessed the multiplex PCR reads with MiXCR, giving one entry per CDR3 protein. The repertoire consists of more than 500,000 distinct CDR3 sequences, with over 12% occurring once and the leading ten covering over 3.5%. Source material: blood. These TCRs come from a woman aged 40 to 50 with Graves' ophthalmopathy. The CDR3 runs from the conserved cysteine through the conserved F or W. The D gene is left open where the match is weak. The listing skips clone size in some rows; elsewhere it reads once, few, many or a size class.

j_call clone_size v_call d_call cdr3_aa cdr3_nt
TRBJ2-5 NA TRBV10-2 NA CASTTEETQYF TGCGCCAGCACCACGGAAGAGACCCAGTACTTC
TRBJ1-2 NA TRBV24-1 NA CATSDPDSYGCTF TGTGCCACCAGTGATCCCGACAGCTATGGCTGCACCTTC
TRBJ2-7 many TRBV6-1 NA CAIGRTFSYEQYF TGTGCCATCGGCCGGACTTTCTCCTACGAGCAGTACTTC
TRBJ1-2 NA TRBV6-1 NA CASGERTVSHGYTF TGTGCCAGCGGGGAGAGGACAGTAAGCCATGGCTACACCTTC
TRBJ2-4 NA TRBV11-2 NA CASTPMGGSTVDIQYF TGTGCCAGCACCCCCATGGGTGGCAGTACGGTGGACATTCAGTACTTC
TRBJ2-7 many TRBV6-2/TRBV6-3 NA CASSYSSDRSEQYF TGTGCCAGCAGTTACTCGAGCGACAGATCCGAGCAGTACTTC
TRBJ2-3 many TRBV28 TRBD1 CASSWDRFTDTQYF TGTGCCAGCAGTTGGGACAGGTTTACTGATACGCAGTATTTT
TRBJ1-1 few TRBV11-2 NA CASSSEGGSTEAFF TGTGCCAGCAGCTCGGAGGGAGGATCGACTGAAGCTTTCTTT
TRBJ1-1 NA TRBV6-2/TRBV6-3 NA CASSPVSTRAFF TGTGCCAGCAGCCCAGTGAGCACCAGGGCTTTCTTT
TRBJ1-2 many TRBV12-3/TRBV12-4 NA CASSLGEGGYTF TGTGCCAGCAGTTTAGGAGAAGGGGGCTACACCTTC
TRBJ2-2 many TRBV27 NA CASTSGTFTGELFF TGTGCCAGCACTTCCGGGACCTTCACCGGGGAGCTGTTTTTT
TRBJ1-1 many TRBV28 NA CASQTVNTEAFF TGTGCCAGCCAGACGGTGAACACTGAAGCTTTCTTT
TRBJ2-4 many TRBV28 NA CASTKDAKNIQYF TGTGCCAGCACAAAGGACGCCAAAAACATTCAGTACTTC
TRBJ1-1 many TRBV6-2/TRBV6-3 NA CASSTYPGTEAFF TGTGCCAGCAGTACCTACCCAGGCACTGAAGCTTTCTTT
TRBJ2-7 NA TRBV5-1 NA CASSPRSGPGSYEQYF TGCGCCAGCAGCCCCCGTTCTGGCCCTGGGTCCTACGAGCAGTACTTC
TRBJ2-2 NA TRBV20-1 TRBD2 CREEETAGDGNTGELFF TGCAGGGAAGAAGAGACAGCGGGAGATGGGAACACCGGGGAGCTGTTTTTT
TRBJ1-6 many TRBV6-1 TRBD1 CASTLTGNSPLHF TGTGCCAGCACCCTGACAGGGAATTCACCCCTCCACTTT
TRBJ2-7 few TRBV14 NA CAILDRYSYEQYF TGTGCCATCCTGGACCGCTACTCCTACGAGCAGTACTTC
TRBJ1-1 NA TRBV3-1 NA CASSQDTHRVGTEAFF TGTGCCAGCAGCCAAGATACCCACAGGGTCGGCACTGAAGCTTTCTTT
TRBJ2-5 NA TRBV7-9 TRBD1 CASSRSTGAVETQYF TGTGCCAGCAGCCGATCTACAGGGGCTGTCGAGACCCAGTACTTC
TRBJ2-5 many TRBV28 TRBD2 CASTGTSVVWQETQYF TGTGCCAGCACCGGGACTAGCGTGGTGTGGCAAGAGACCCAGTACTTC
TRBJ1-5 many TRBV6-2/TRBV6-3 NA CASSYDGNQPQHF TGTGCCAGCAGTTATGATGGCAATCAGCCCCAGCATTTT
TRBJ1-5 many TRBV12-3/TRBV12-4 NA CASSLSREVQPQHF TGTGCCAGCAGTTTAAGCAGGGAGGTTCAGCCCCAGCATTTT
TRBJ2-7 many TRBV7-9 NA CASSDRLGSYEQYF TGTGCCAGCAGCGACAGGCTAGGCTCCTACGAGCAGTACTTC
TRBJ2-7 few TRBV20-1 NA CSASTDNAYEQYF TGCAGTGCTAGTACGGACAATGCCTACGAGCAGTACTTC
TRBJ1-5 many TRBV2 NA CASRDPGHLGNQPQHF TGTGCCAGCAGAGATCCGGGACACCTTGGCAATCAGCCCCAGCATTTT
TRBJ2-2 few TRBV24-1 TRBD2 CATSDESGRGTGELFF TGTGCCACCAGTGATGAAAGCGGGAGGGGAACCGGGGAGCTGTTTTTT
TRBJ2-7 many TRBV5-1 NA CASSLARFGSGAYEQYF TGCGCCAGCAGCTTGGCCCGGTTTGGGTCAGGCGCCTACGAGCAGTACTTC
TRBJ2-3 NA TRBV5-1 NA CASSSWTVRTDTQYF TGCGCCAGCAGCTCATGGACAGTCCGCACAGATACGCAGTATTTT
TRBJ1-5 many TRBV28 NA CASSFNTRGNQPQHF TGTGCCAGCAGTTTTAATACCCGCGGCAATCAGCCCCAGCATTTT
TRBJ2-7 once TRBV20-1 TRBD1 CSARTGTGREQYF TGCAGTGCTAGAACCGGGACAGGGCGCGAGCAGTACTTC